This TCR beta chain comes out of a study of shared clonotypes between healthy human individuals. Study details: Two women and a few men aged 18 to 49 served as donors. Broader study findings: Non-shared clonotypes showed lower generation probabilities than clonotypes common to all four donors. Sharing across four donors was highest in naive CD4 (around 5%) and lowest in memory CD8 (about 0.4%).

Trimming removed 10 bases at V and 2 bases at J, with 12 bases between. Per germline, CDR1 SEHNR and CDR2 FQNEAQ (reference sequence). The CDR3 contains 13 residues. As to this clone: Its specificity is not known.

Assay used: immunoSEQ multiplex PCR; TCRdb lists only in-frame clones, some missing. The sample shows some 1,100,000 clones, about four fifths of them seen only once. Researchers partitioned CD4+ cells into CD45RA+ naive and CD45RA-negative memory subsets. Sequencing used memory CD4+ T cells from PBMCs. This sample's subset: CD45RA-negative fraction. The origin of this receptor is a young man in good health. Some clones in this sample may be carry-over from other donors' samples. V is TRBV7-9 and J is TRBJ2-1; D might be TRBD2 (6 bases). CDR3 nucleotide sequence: TGTGCCATTTCCGGGAGTACCTACAATGAGCAGTTCTTC. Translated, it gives CAISGSTYNEQFF.